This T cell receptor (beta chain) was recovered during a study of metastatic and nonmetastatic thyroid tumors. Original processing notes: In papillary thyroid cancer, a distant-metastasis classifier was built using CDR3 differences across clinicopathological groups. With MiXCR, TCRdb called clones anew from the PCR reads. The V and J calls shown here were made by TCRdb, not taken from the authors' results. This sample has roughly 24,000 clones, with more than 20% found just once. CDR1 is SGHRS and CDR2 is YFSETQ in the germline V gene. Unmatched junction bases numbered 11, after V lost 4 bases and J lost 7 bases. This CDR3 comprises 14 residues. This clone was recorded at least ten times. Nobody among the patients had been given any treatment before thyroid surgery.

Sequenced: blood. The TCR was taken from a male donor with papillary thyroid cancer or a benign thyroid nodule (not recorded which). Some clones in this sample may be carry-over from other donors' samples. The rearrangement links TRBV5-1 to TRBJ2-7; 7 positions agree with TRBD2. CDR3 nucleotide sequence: TGCGCCAGCAGCACCCGGGCGGGAGTAGAAGAGCAGTACTTC. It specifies CASSTRAGVEEQYF. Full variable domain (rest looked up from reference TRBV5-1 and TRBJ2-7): KAGVTQTPRYLIKTRGQQVTLSCSPISGHRSVSWYQQTPGQGLQFLFEYFSETQRNKGNFPGRFSGRQFSNSRSEMNVSTLELGDSALYLCASSTRAGVEEQYFGPGTRLTVT.